These T cell receptor beta chains were read from a single sample in a study of beta chain features in type 1 diabetes. Only in-frame clones appear in the TCRdb table, and some are missing; sequencing was by immunoSEQ multiplex PCR. The repertoire holds some 150,000 clones, with about 10% as singletons. Source material: central memory CD4+ T cells from blood. The receptors stem from a woman under 40 with type 1 diabetes. The CDR3 runs from the conserved cysteine through the conserved F or W. Fields, in order: V gene, J gene, D gene, clone size, CDR3 protein, CDR3 DNA. A D gene is named only where the DNA matches it firmly. Not every row has a clone size; where given, it reads once, few, many or a size class.

V gene: TRBV10-3
J gene: TRBJ1-4
D gene: TRBD1
clone size: -
CDR3 protein: CAIKGATGEHEKLFF
CDR3 DNA: TGTGCCATCAAGGGGGCAACAGGGGAACATGAAAAACTGTTTTTT

V gene: TRBV28
J gene: TRBJ2-1
D gene: -
clone size: few
CDR3 protein: CASSGQLNSYNEQFF
CDR3 DNA: TGTGCCAGCAGTGGACAGTTGAACTCCTACAATGAGCAGTTCTTC

V gene: TRBV11-2
J gene: TRBJ2-3
D gene: TRBD2
clone size: -
CDR3 protein: CASSQGTSGTQYF
CDR3 DNA: TGTGCCAGCAGCCAAGGGACTAGTGGTACGCAGTATTTT

V gene: TRBV18
J gene: TRBJ2-6
D gene: -
clone size: few
CDR3 protein: CASSPSGVEGANVLTF
CDR3 DNA: TGTGCCAGCTCACCTTCCGGGGTGGAGGGGGCCAACGTCCTGACTTTC

V gene: TRBV6-5
J gene: TRBJ2-1
D gene: TRBD1
clone size: few
CDR3 protein: CASRPIWDRVDEFF
CDR3 DNA: TGTGCCAGCAGACCTATCTGGGACAGGGTGGATGAGTTCTTC

V gene: TRBV15
J gene: TRBJ1-2
D gene: -
clone size: -
CDR3 protein: CATSRDRTEGYTF
CDR3 DNA: TGTGCCACCAGCAGAGATAGGACAGAAGGCTACACCTTC

V gene: TRBV21-1
J gene: TRBJ2-2
D gene: -
clone size: few
CDR3 protein: CASSDRLAGGATGELFF
CDR3 DNA: TGTGCCAGCAGCGACAGACTAGCGGGTGGAGCGACCGGGGAGCTGTTTTTT

V gene: TRBV5-4
J gene: TRBJ2-2
D gene: -
clone size: -
CDR3 protein: CASSLEQANTGELFF
CDR3 DNA: TGTGCCAGCAGCTTGGAACAGGCGAACACCGGGGAGCTGTTTTTT

V gene: TRBV5-4
J gene: TRBJ2-3
D gene: TRBD2
clone size: -
CDR3 protein: CASSLGSSGVDTQYF
CDR3 DNA: TGTGCCAGCAGCTTGGGATCTAGCGGGGTAGATACGCAGTATTTT

V gene: TRBV4-3
J gene: TRBJ1-5
D gene: -
clone size: -
CDR3 protein: CASSQRTASNQPQHF
CDR3 DNA: TGCGCCAGCAGCCAGAGGACAGCAAGCAATCAGCCCCAGCATTTT

V gene: TRBV4-1
J gene: TRBJ1-1
D gene: TRBD1
clone size: few
CDR3 protein: CASSQGLTGGGDTEAFF
CDR3 DNA: TGCGCCAGCAGCCAAGGATTAACAGGGGGCGGGGACACTGAAGCTTTCTTT

V gene: TRBV4-1
J gene: TRBJ1-5
D gene: -
clone size: -
CDR3 protein: CASSQGVYSNQPQHF
CDR3 DNA: TGCGCCAGCAGCCAAGGAGTTTATAGCAATCAGCCCCAGCATTTT

V gene: TRBV7-9
J gene: TRBJ2-3
D gene: -
clone size: -
CDR3 protein: CASSSGHRTQYF
CDR3 DNA: TGTGCCAGCAGTTCGGGACATCGTACGCAGTATTTT

V gene: TRBV19
J gene: TRBJ2-5
D gene: -
clone size: -
CDR3 protein: CASSMMGGTGLTQYF
CDR3 DNA: TGTGCCAGTAGTATGATGGGCGGGACGGGACTGACCCAGTACTTC

V gene: TRBV5-1
J gene: TRBJ2-3
D gene: TRBD2
clone size: -
CDR3 protein: CASSFAGGSTDTQYF
CDR3 DNA: TGCGCCAGCAGCTTCGCGGGAGGGTCCACAGATACGCAGTATTTT

V gene: TRBV30
J gene: TRBJ2-4
D gene: TRBD1
clone size: -
CDR3 protein: CAWSLGRGNIQYF
CDR3 DNA: TGTGCCTGGAGTTTGGGCAGGGGGAACATTCAGTACTTC

V gene: TRBV27
J gene: TRBJ1-2
D gene: -
clone size: few
CDR3 protein: CASSSRLSNYGYTF
CDR3 DNA: TGTGCCAGCAGTTCCCGACTCTCTAACTATGGCTACACCTTC

V gene: TRBV7-9
J gene: TRBJ2-5
D gene: -
clone size: many
CDR3 protein: CASSPAGKETQYF
CDR3 DNA: TGTGCCAGCAGCCCTGCAGGGAAGGAGACCCAGTACTTC

V gene: TRBV28
J gene: TRBJ1-3
D gene: TRBD1
clone size: few
CDR3 protein: CASSADRGGSGNTIYF
CDR3 DNA: TGTGCCAGCAGTGCGGACAGGGGAGGCTCTGGAAACACCATATATTTT

V gene: TRBV28
J gene: TRBJ1-5
D gene: -
clone size: -
CDR3 protein: CASSLLSGDGQPQHF
CDR3 DNA: TGTGCCAGCAGTTTACTGTCAGGGGATGGTCAGCCCCAGCATTTT

V gene: TRBV6-1
J gene: TRBJ1-5
D gene: -
clone size: -
CDR3 protein: CASSRAEGRWQPQHF
CDR3 DNA: TGTGCCAGCAGCCGGGCGGAGGGACGTTGGCAGCCCCAGCATTTT

V gene: TRBV5-1
J gene: TRBJ2-1
D gene: -
clone size: -
CDR3 protein: CASSSDINSYNEQFF
CDR3 DNA: TGCGCCAGCAGCTCAGACATTAACTCCTACAATGAGCAGTTCTTC

V gene: TRBV9
J gene: TRBJ1-3
D gene: -
clone size: -
CDR3 protein: CASSVGGAIGNTIYF
CDR3 DNA: TGTGCCAGCAGCGTCGGGGGGGCAATCGGAAACACCATATATTTT

V gene: TRBV28
J gene: TRBJ2-7
D gene: -
clone size: few
CDR3 protein: CASSYETYEQYF
CDR3 DNA: TGTGCCAGCAGTTACGAGACCTACGAGCAGTACTTC

V gene: TRBV27
J gene: TRBJ2-7
D gene: -
clone size: -
CDR3 protein: CASSLDRYGYEQYF
CDR3 DNA: TGTGCCAGCAGTTTAGACAGGTACGGCTACGAGCAGTACTTC

V gene: TRBV29-1
J gene: TRBJ2-2
D gene: -
clone size: few
CDR3 protein: CSVVEGANTGELFF
CDR3 DNA: TGCAGCGTTGTCGAGGGGGCGAACACCGGGGAGCTGTTTTTT

V gene: TRBV2
J gene: TRBJ2-7
D gene: TRBD1
clone size: few
CDR3 protein: CASSVDRGHEQYF
CDR3 DNA: TGTGCCAGCAGTGTAGACAGGGGGCACGAGCAGTACTTC

V gene: TRBV7-3
J gene: TRBJ2-1
D gene: TRBD1
clone size: -
CDR3 protein: CASSPGQGIYNEQFF
CDR3 DNA: TGTGCCAGCAGCCCGGGACAGGGTATCTACAATGAGCAGTTCTTC

V gene: TRBV13
J gene: TRBJ2-1
D gene: TRBD2
clone size: few
CDR3 protein: CASSLYPRLAVSYNEQFF
CDR3 DNA: TGTGCCAGCAGCTTATACCCCCGACTAGCGGTTTCCTACAATGAGCAGTTCTTC

V gene: TRBV7-8
J gene: TRBJ2-7
D gene: TRBD1
clone size: -
CDR3 protein: CASSMPGQGYEQYF
CDR3 DNA: TGTGCCAGCAGCATGCCGGGACAGGGTTACGAGCAGTACTTC

V gene: TRBV5-1
J gene: TRBJ2-3
D gene: -
clone size: -
CDR3 protein: CASSLTGSADTQYF
CDR3 DNA: TGCGCCAGCAGCTTGACCGGGAGCGCAGATACGCAGTATTTT

V gene: TRBV28
J gene: TRBJ2-7
D gene: -
clone size: few
CDR3 protein: CASSTAGFSYEQYF
CDR3 DNA: TGTGCCAGCAGTACTGCAGGGTTCTCCTACGAGCAGTACTTC

V gene: TRBV27
J gene: TRBJ2-2
D gene: -
clone size: few
CDR3 protein: CASSGGIRVRTGELFF
CDR3 DNA: TGTGCCAGCAGTGGGGGCATTAGGGTTAGAACCGGGGAGCTGTTTTTT